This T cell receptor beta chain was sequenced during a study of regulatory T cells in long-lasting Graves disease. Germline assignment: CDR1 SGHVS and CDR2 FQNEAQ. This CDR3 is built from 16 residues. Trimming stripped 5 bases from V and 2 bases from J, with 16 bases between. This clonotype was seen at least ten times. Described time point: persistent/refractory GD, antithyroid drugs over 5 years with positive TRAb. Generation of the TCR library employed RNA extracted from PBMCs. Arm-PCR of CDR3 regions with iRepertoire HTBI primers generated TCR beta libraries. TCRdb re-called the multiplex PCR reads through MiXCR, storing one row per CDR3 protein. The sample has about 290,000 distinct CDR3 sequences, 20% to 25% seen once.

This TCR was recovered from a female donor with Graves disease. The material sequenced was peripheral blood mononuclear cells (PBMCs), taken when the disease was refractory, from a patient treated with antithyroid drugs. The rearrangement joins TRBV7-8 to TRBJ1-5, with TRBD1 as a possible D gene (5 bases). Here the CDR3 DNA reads TGTGCCAGCAGCCTAAAGCCTCGGGGGGGCAATCAGCCCCAGCATTTT. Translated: CASSLKPRGGNQPQHF.